This T cell receptor beta chain was identified in a study of blood T cell repertoires in COVID-19. Original analysis: Reference gene primer amplification in the assay estimated nucleated cell counts. Method: immunoSEQ multiplex PCR; TCRdb's copy keeps in-frame clones and lacks some. V and J calls plus clone size are reproduced from that table; the DNA served to infer D and trimming. The data hold some 200,000 clones, with approximately 84% observed a single time. Germline V gene data show CDR1 as GTSNPN and CDR2 as SVGIG (reference sequence). V was pared by 0 bases and J by 2 bases, with 4 bases of the junction left unmatched. This CDR3 region has 16 residues.

This TCR was sampled from a woman aged 25 to 39 who had recovered from COVID-19. V gene TRBV30 combines with J gene TRBJ2-6; TRBD1 matches 7 bases. Sequenced: peripheral blood. The CDR3 loop reads CAWSVTGATGANVLTF. The CDR3, as DNA: TGTGCCTGGAGTGTAACAGGGGCAACTGGGGCCAACGTCCTGACTTTC.